Shown below are 26 T cell receptor beta chains from a single sample sequenced in a study of T cell clones after liver transplantation (dated 2019 in TCRdb). The receptor library was made with the immunoSEQ multiplex PCR assay. TCRdb limited this immuneACCESS table to in-frame rearrangements with V and J called. A share of clones is missing; checked studies link under half to unresolved V genes, and the rest is unexplained. This sample gives 65,000 to 70,000 clones in total; more than 85% of them show up just once. The ten most abundant clones make up 0.98% of the sample. Here the sequenced sample was CD4+ T cells from blood, taken less than 26 months after liver transplant. Receptors were obtained from a human patient who received a liver transplant. After a transplant, the donor of the graft may account for some T cells.

This clone was observed a single time. This rearrangement joins TRBV5-4 to TRBJ2-1, with 8 bases fitting TRBD2. Germline-derived CDR1 and CDR2 are SGHNT and YYREEE (reference sequence). V was clipped by 0 bases and J by 4 bases; unmatched bases: 6. The CDR3 totals 16 residues. The CDR3 bases are TGTGCCAGCAGCTTGGAATCCGGGAGGGCTTACAATGAGCAGTTCTTC. This gives the protein CASSLESGRAYNEQFF.

The chain uses TRBV4-1 and TRBJ1-2; 9 bases are a match to TRBD1. The CDR3 runs 17 residues. Germline CDR1 and CDR2: MGHRA and YSYEKL. Trimming cost V 4 bases and J 6 bases; bases outside gene matches: 15. The CDR3 nucleotides read TGCGCCAGCAGCCTTCGTTATCCTACAGGGGGCGATGATGGCTACACCTTC. It yields the protein CASSLRYPTGGDDGYTF.

The chain couples TRBV19 to TRBJ2-1; 10 bases are shared with TRBD2. Germline V gives CDR1 LNHDA, CDR2 SQIVND (reference sequence). The CDR3 consists of 12 residues. Trimming at V came to 5 bases and at J to 15 bases, leaving 7 bases not matched to a gene. CDR3 sequence reads: CASSLPSGSLFF. In DNA, the CDR3 is TGTGCCAGTAGTTTACCTAGCGGGAGTTTGTTCTTC.

The V gene is TRBV14, the J gene TRBJ1-2, with no clear D. Trimming shortened V by 3 bases and J by 9 bases, and 14 bases separated the two germline ends. The germline V gene encodes CDR1 SGHDN and CDR2 FVKESK. The CDR3 extends over 13 amino acids. CDR3 coding DNA: TGTGCCAGCAGCCAGGATCCCAGGTCGAGCTACACCTTC. The encoded protein is CASSQDPRSSYTF.

V and J are TRBV19 and TRBJ1-2; D is undetermined. The ends were cut back, 1 base at V and 5 bases at J, with 14 bases in the middle. The CDR3 is 15 amino acids. Germline CDR1 reads LNHDA; CDR2 reads SQIVND (reference sequence). The CDR3 loop reads CASSIGATVLYGYTF. The CDR3 region has the DNA TGTGCCAGTAGTATAGGCGCGACCGTACTATATGGCTACACCTTC. The whole variable domain, remainder taken from reference TRBV19 and TRBJ1-2, is DGGITQSPKYLFRKEGQNVTLSCEQNLNHDAMYWYRQDPGQGLRLIYYSQIVNDFQKGDIAEGYSVSREKKESFPLTVTSAQKNPTAFYLCASSIGATVLYGYTFGSGTRLTVV.

The rearrangement links TRBV19 to TRBJ2-2, with TRBD2 identical over 7 bases. J gave up 0 bases and V 6 bases, and 1 base lay outside the gene matches. Per the germline V gene, CDR1 is LNHDA and CDR2 is SQIVND (reference sequence). The CDR3 loop spans 14 amino acids. The CDR3 nucleotides are TGTGCCAGTAGCGCGGGGGCGAACACCGGGGAGCTGTTTTTT. Its translation is CASSAGANTGELFF.

This rearrangement joins TRBV28 to TRBJ1-1; 7 positions match TRBD1. The CDR3 contains 17 residues. CDR1 and CDR2 (germline): MDHEN, SYDVKM. The V segment lost 1 base and the J segment 0 bases; nucleotides outside the gene matches: 8. CDR3 sequence (DNA): TGTGCCAGCAGTTTATCAGTGAGGGGACAGATGAACACTGAAGCTTTCTTT. Protein: CASSLSVRGQMNTEAFF.

The V and J genes are TRBV11-3 and TRBJ2-7; 10 nucleotides align to TRBD1. V dropped 5 bases and J dropped 4; count of bases not matched to a gene: 8. The germline gives CDR1 SGHNT, CDR2 YENEEA. CDR3 length: 15 residues. CDR3 in amino acids: CASSTNRDRGYEQYF. The CDR3 DNA reads as TGTGCCAGCAGCACAAACCGGGACAGGGGATACGAGCAGTACTTC. The full variable domain, rest sourced from reference TRBV11-3 and TRBJ2-7, is EAGVVQSPRYKIIEKKQPVAFWCNPISGHNTLYWYLQNLGQGPELLIRYENEEAVDDSQLPKDRFSAERLKGVDSTLKIQPAELGDSAVYLCASSTNRDRGYEQYFGPGTRLTVT.

The genes are TRBV11-2 and TRBJ1-2, with D unresolved. The CDR3 length is 13 residues. V dropped 5 bases and J dropped 14 bases, with 21 bases sitting between them. The V gene's germline CDR1 is SGHAT and CDR2 FQNNGV. CDR3 region: CASSPAYTLTVTF. Written as DNA, the CDR3 is TGTGCCAGCAGCCCCGCGTATACCCTTACAGTGACCTTC.

The V call is TRBV5-8, the J call TRBJ1-5; 7 bases are a match to TRBD1. V lost 4 bases and J lost 0; bases outside the gene matches: 4. Germline V gives CDR1 SGHTS, CDR2 YDEGEE. The CDR3 runs to 15 residues. Here the CDR3 DNA reads TGTGCCAGCAGCCGGGGACAGTATAGCAATCAGCCCCAGCATTTT. Translated, it gives CASSRGQYSNQPQHF.

The genes are TRBV7-3 and TRBJ2-2; tentatively, D is TRBD2 (6 bases). There are 16 residues in the CDR3. The V gene's germline CDR1 is SGHTA and CDR2 FQGTGA. V lost 4 bases and J lost 4, with 16 bases in between. This CDR3 reads CASSSSPGVATGELFF. The CDR3 DNA follows: TGTGCCAGCAGCTCCTCTCCGGGGGTCGCCACCGGGGAGCTGTTTTTT.

This chain uses TRBV7-8 with TRBJ2-3; D perhaps matches TRBD1 (5 bases). The CDR3 has 12 residues. The ends were cut back, 2 bases at V and 8 bases at J, with 8 bases in the middle. Germline assignment: CDR1 SGHVS and CDR2 FQNEAQ. CDR3 bases: TGTGCCAGCAGCTTACGTGGGGCTACGCAGTATTTT. The encoded protein is CASSLRGATQYF.

V gene TRBV5-4 combines with J gene TRBJ2-5, with 13 bases identical to TRBD2. The germline V gene encodes CDR1 SGHNT and CDR2 YYREEE (reference sequence). V lost 4 bases to trimming and J lost 1 base; unmatched junction nucleotides: 4. This CDR3 spans 16 amino acids. CDR3 region: CASSQGTSGVQETQYF. Here the CDR3 DNA reads TGTGCCAGCAGCCAAGGGACTAGCGGGGTCCAAGAGACCCAGTACTTC.

The chain joins TRBV6-5 to TRBJ2-5, with D perhaps matching TRBD2 (6 bases). The germline V gene has CDR1 MNHEY and CDR2 SVGAGI. V lost 9 bases, J lost 5 bases, and 13 bases lay in between. This CDR3 has 12 residues. The CDR3 coding sequence is TGTGCCAGTGGGAGGTGGGGGGAGACCCAGTACTTC. It is translated as CASGRWGETQYF.

This clone was seen just once. The genes are TRBV6-1 and TRBJ1-1; no clear D gene. Trimming stripped 3 bases from V and 0 bases from J, with 5 bases between. This CDR3 spans 13 amino acids. Germline V CDR1 and CDR2: MNHNS, SASEGT. This CDR3 is CASSDRMNTEAFF. The CDR3 region has the DNA TGTGCCAGCAGTGACAGGATGAACACTGAAGCTTTCTTT.

The chain employs TRBV27 and TRBJ2-3; 7 bases fit TRBD1. V trimming: 7 bases; J trimming: 3 bases; junction bases outside the gene matches: 7. Germline V CDR1 and CDR2: MNHEY, SMNVEV (reference sequence). The CDR3 has 14 amino acids. CDR3 residues: CASKTGRGTDTQYF. The CDR3 region has the DNA TGTGCCAGCAAGACAGGGCGAGGAACAGATACGCAGTATTTT.

The J gene is TRBJ1-5, the V gene TRBV21-1. TRBV21-1 is noted as a pseudogene. This CDR3 is built from 14 residues. CDR3 protein: CASTFPGWGQPQHF. The DNA of the CDR3 is TGTGCCAGCACCTTTCCGGGGTGGGGACAGCCCCAGCATTTT.

V is TRBV19 and J is TRBJ1-1; D gene ambiguous. V lost 6 bases to trimming and J lost 0 bases, with 17 bases between them. In germline, CDR1 is LNHDA, CDR2 SQIVND (reference sequence). CDR3 length: 16 amino acids. The CDR3 protein is CASSVTGRIMNTEAFF. For the CDR3, the DNA is TGTGCCAGTAGCGTTACTGGACGGATAATGAACACTGAAGCTTTCTTT.

The chain links TRBV20-1 to TRBJ1-1, with D maybe TRBD1 (5 bases). Germline V gene data show CDR1 as DFQATT and CDR2 as SNEGSKA (reference sequence). The CDR3 consists of 11 residues. Between the trimmed V and J ends, which lost 4 bases and 6 bases, there was a span of 9 bases. In DNA form, the CDR3 reads TGCAGTGCTATCACGGGACCTGAAGCTTTCTTT. As protein: CSAITGPEAFF.

The V gene is TRBV19, the J gene TRBJ1-2; maybe TRBD1 (5 bases). In germline, CDR1 is LNHDA, CDR2 SQIVND (reference sequence). This CDR3 spans 11 amino acids. V lost 7 bases and J 2 bases, leaving 5 bases between the germline ends. The DNA of the CDR3 is TGTGCCAGTACAGGGAACTATGGCTACACCTTC. Protein sequence: CASTGNYGYTF.

The chain uses TRBV5-1 and TRBJ2-5, with TRBD2 as a possible D gene (5 bases). The CDR3 runs 14 residues. The germline V and J ends were trimmed by 0 bases and 1 base, with 7 bases remaining between them. Per germline, CDR1 SGHRS and CDR2 YFSETQ. CDR3 residues: CASSLGAVQETQYF. The CDR3, as DNA: TGCGCCAGCAGCTTGGGAGCGGTCCAAGAGACCCAGTACTTC.

The chain joins TRBV7-2 to TRBJ2-3; D gene unclear. This CDR3 has 14 residues. V dropped 2 bases and J dropped 7 bases, with 13 bases sitting between them. The germline CDR1 and CDR2 sequences are SGHTA and FQGNSA. The CDR3 spells CASSLRRTPYTQYF. In DNA form, the CDR3 reads TGTGCCAGCAGCTTACGGCGGACCCCATATACGCAGTATTTT.

The rearrangement links TRBV5-6 to TRBJ1-1; D may be TRBD1 (5 bases). The CDR3 is 14 amino acids. V was shortened by 1 base and J by 5 bases, with 12 bases between the two germline ends. CDR1 and CDR2 from the germline V gene are SGHDT and YYEEEE. The CDR3 DNA follows: TGTGCCAGCAGCTTGCGGGGCATCAGGACTGAAGCTTTCTTT. Protein sequence: CASSLRGIRTEAFF.

The chain employs TRBV6-5 and TRBJ1-4; D perhaps matches TRBD1 (5 bases). The germline V gene has CDR1 MNHEY and CDR2 SVGAGI. V lost 5 bases, J lost 0 bases, and 10 bases lay in between. The CDR3 has 15 residues. The CDR3 region is CASSMTAATNEKLFF. CDR3 bases: TGTGCCAGCAGTATGACAGCCGCAACTAATGAAAAACTGTTTTTT.

The chain uses TRBV29-1 and TRBJ2-5; 11 nucleotides agree with TRBD1. The CDR3 extends over 13 amino acids. Germline V gene lookup returns CDR1 SQVTM and CDR2 ANQGSEA. Trimming removed 3 bases from V and 5 bases from J; junction bases left unmatched: 2. CDR3 in DNA: TGCAGCGTTGAGGGACAGGGGGTTGAGACCCAGTACTTC. Its translation: CSVEGQGVETQYF.

The V and J genes are TRBV7-2 and TRBJ2-7; 10 positions match TRBD2. Germline lookup yields CDR1 SGHTA and CDR2 FQGNSA. Germline trimming cut 1 base from V and 4 bases from J; bases unmatched to any gene: 4. The CDR3 is made up of 15 amino acids. Here the CDR3 reads CASSLVVAGGYEQYF. The CDR3 nucleotides are TGTGCCAGCAGCTTAGTGGTAGCGGGAGGTTACGAGCAGTACTTC.